One sample yielded the 21 T cell receptor beta chains listed below, sequenced in a study of shared clonotypes between healthy human individuals. The assay was immunoSEQ multiplex PCR, and TCRdb's table has in-frame clones only and misses some. The sample records roughly 720,000 clones, about 90% being singletons. The source material was memory CD8+ T cells from PBMCs. Stated subset: CD45RO+ cells pooled with CCR7-negative TemRA cells. These TCRs come from a young man in good health. Some clones in this sample may be carry-over from other donors' samples.

The chain uses TRBV7-9 and TRBJ1-4; D is possibly TRBD1 (5 bases). There are 14 residues in the CDR3. The germline V and J ends were trimmed by 7 bases and 4 bases, with 13 bases remaining between them. Germline CDR1 and CDR2: SEHNR and FQNEAQ (reference sequence). The CDR3 region has the DNA TGTGCCAGCAACCCCCGGGGCCATAATGAAAAACTGTTTTTT. It is translated as CASNPRGHNEKLFF.

V gene TRBV5-1 combines with J gene TRBJ2-1; weak D call: TRBD2 (5 bases). Germline CDR1 reads SGHRS; CDR2 reads YFSETQ. Trimming pared 0 bases from V and 2 bases from J, leaving 9 bases between. CDR3 length: 15 residues. This CDR3 is CASSLEPRAYNEQFF. CDR3 coding DNA: TGCGCCAGCAGCTTGGAGCCGAGGGCCTACAATGAGCAGTTCTTC.

The chain uses TRBV5-4 and TRBJ1-1; possibly TRBD1 for D (5 bases). The CDR3 consists of 15 residues. Germline V gene lookup returns CDR1 SGHNT and CDR2 YYREEE (reference sequence). Trimming pared 4 bases from V and 2 bases from J, leaving 15 bases between. The CDR3 DNA reads as TGTGCCAGCAGCCAAGGGGTCTGGGAAAACACTGAAGCTTTCTTT. Residues: CASSQGVWENTEAFF.

The gene calls are TRBV19 and TRBJ2-2, with D hard to call. Trimming pared 5 bases from V and 5 bases from J, leaving 15 bases between. This CDR3 contains 15 residues. The germline V gene has CDR1 LNHDA and CDR2 SQIVND (reference sequence). The CDR3 loop is CASSPSVGVTGELFF. The CDR3 nucleotides are TGTGCCAGTAGTCCCTCCGTTGGGGTAACCGGGGAGCTGTTTTTT.

This chain uses TRBV19 with TRBJ2-7, with TRBD2 matching 9 bases. Germline V gives CDR1 LNHDA, CDR2 SQIVND (reference sequence). The CDR3 extends over 14 amino acids. V gave up 5 bases and J gave up 3 bases; unmatched junction bases: 5. The CDR3 DNA reads TGTGCCAGTAGTCAGACTAGCGGCGACTACGAGCAGTACTTC. Protein: CASSQTSGDYEQYF.

V is TRBV28 and J is TRBJ1-6; D is unresolved. Germline CDR1 and CDR2: MDHEN and SYDVKM. The V and J ends lost 9 bases and 0 bases respectively, with 21 bases between them. The CDR3 extends over 18 amino acids. CDR3 protein: CASTNLPGVTSYNSPLHF. The CDR3 DNA sequence: TGTGCCAGTACAAATCTACCCGGCGTAACCTCCTATAATTCACCCCTCCACTTT.

V is TRBV28 and J is TRBJ2-7; 7 bases agree with TRBD1. The CDR3 has 14 residues. Unmatched junction bases numbered 6, after V lost 6 bases and J lost 1 base. Germline lookup yields CDR1 MDHEN and CDR2 SYDVKM. The CDR3 is CASRRDRVSYEQYF. The CDR3 coding sequence is TGTGCCAGCAGGAGAGACAGGGTTTCCTACGAGCAGTACTTC.

The gene calls are TRBV4-1 and TRBJ2-7, with 9 bases lining up with TRBD1. CDR1 MGHRA and CDR2 YSYEKL come from the germline V gene. This CDR3 has 16 residues. After removal of 3 bases from V and 1 base from J, the junction contained 7 bases not matched to a gene. The CDR3 region has the DNA TGCGCCAGCAGCCACTTGGGACAGGGAGGATCCTACGAGCAGTACTTC. Translated, it gives CASSHLGQGGSYEQYF.

V usage is TRBV5-1 and J usage is TRBJ2-7, with a possible D match to TRBD2 (5 bases). V dropped 0 bases and J dropped 5 bases, with 21 bases sitting between them. Germline values: CDR1 SGHRS, CDR2 YFSETQ. The CDR3 is made up of 17 amino acids. The CDR3 DNA follows: TGCGCCAGCAGCTTGGTGGTGGTGACCGGGAAGAACCACGAGCAGTACTTC. The encoded protein is CASSLVVVTGKNHEQYF.

The rearrangement links TRBV7-8 to TRBJ1-2; tentatively, D is TRBD1 (5 bases). V was pared by 2 bases and J by 2 bases, with 9 bases between. Germline CDR1 SGHVS, CDR2 FQNEAQ. The CDR3 loop spans 14 amino acids. This chain's CDR3 is CASSLRGGNYGYTF. For the CDR3, the DNA is TGTGCCAGCAGCTTAAGGGGCGGGAACTATGGCTACACCTTC.

V is TRBV10-3 and J is TRBJ2-7; no definite D call. CDR3 length: 16 amino acids. Trimming pared 3 bases from V and 5 bases from J, leaving 20 bases between. The germline V gene encodes CDR1 ENHRY and CDR2 SYGVKD. CDR3 sequence: CAISDPGPTTDHEQYF. Here the CDR3 DNA reads TGTGCCATCAGTGACCCCGGACCAACTACAGATCACGAGCAGTACTTC.

CDR3 nucleotides: TGTGCCAGCAGCGCACGGACAGGGGAAGAAAAACTGTTTTTT. Protein: CASSARTGEEKLFF. The chain links TRBV11-2 to TRBJ1-4; 9 bases line up with TRBD1. The CDR3 length is 14 residues. J gave up 8 bases and V 5 bases, and 6 bases lay outside the gene matches. Per germline, CDR1 SGHAT and CDR2 FQNNGV.

CDR3 sequence reads: CASSQVGGALQETQYF. CDR3 nucleotide sequence: TGTGCCAGCAGCCAAGTTGGTGGGGCTCTTCAAGAGACCCAGTACTTC. V is TRBV4-2 and J is TRBJ2-5, with a possible D match to TRBD1 (5 bases). This CDR3 has 16 amino acids. The V gene lost 1 base and the J gene lost 2 bases, with 14 bases spanning the gap. Looked up from germline, CDR1 is LGHNA and CDR2 is YNFKEQ.

V is TRBV4-1 and J is TRBJ2-7, with a weak D call TRBD2 (7 bases). V was clipped by 2 bases and J by 2 bases, with 13 bases between them. The CDR3 totals 15 residues. From germline, CDR1 is MGHRA and CDR2 YSYEKL. In DNA form, the CDR3 reads TGCGCCAGCAGCCAAAGGGGGGGGTCCCCCTACGAGCAGTACTTC. Translating it yields CASSQRGGSPYEQYF.

This chain links TRBV9 with TRBJ1-1; D is unresolved. The CDR3 has 14 amino acids. Trimming took off 4 bases at V and 6 bases at J, with 16 bases between the two ends. Looked up from germline, CDR1 is SGDLS and CDR2 is YYNGEE. The CDR3 here is CASSPGGVSAEAFF. The CDR3 coding sequence is TGTGCCAGCAGCCCAGGAGGAGTGAGTGCTGAAGCTTTCTTT.

This clone came up a few times. The chain joins TRBV15 to TRBJ1-2, with D unresolved. The CDR3 is 18 amino acids. V was trimmed by 0 bases and J by 4 bases, leaving 21 bases between them. CDR1 and CDR2 (germline): LNHNV, YYDKDF (reference sequence). The CDR3 protein is CATSRDEIVPGKRYGYTF. The DNA of the CDR3 is TGTGCCACCAGCAGAGACGAGATAGTCCCGGGGAAACGCTATGGCTACACCTTC.

The V and J genes are TRBV7-2 and TRBJ1-3, with TRBD1 matching over 7 bases. With V trimmed by 4 bases and J by 3 bases, 6 bases remained unmatched. Per germline, CDR1 SGHTA and CDR2 FQGNSA. This CDR3 has 15 residues. As DNA, the CDR3 is TGTGCCAGCAGCTCCAGAGACAGGGTTGGAAACACCATATATTTT. Protein product: CASSSRDRVGNTIYF.

The chain carries TRBV27 and TRBJ1-2; tentatively, D is TRBD1 (5 bases). Germline CDR1 MNHEY, CDR2 SMNVEV (reference sequence). This CDR3 has 14 amino acids. The V and J ends lost 6 bases and 1 base respectively, with 12 bases between them. CDR3 bases: TGTGCCAGCAGCTGGACGAGGGGTAACTATGGCTACACCTTC. Protein: CASSWTRGNYGYTF.

V gene TRBV6-1 combines with J gene TRBJ1-1, with D unresolved. The CDR3 totals 15 residues. Germline CDR1 reads MNHNS; CDR2 reads SASEGT. V lost 4 bases and J lost 7, with 19 bases in between. The CDR3 here is CASSGQGWVRSEAFF. CDR3 coding DNA: TGTGCCAGCAGTGGTCAAGGGTGGGTTCGGAGTGAAGCTTTCTTT.

The chain recombines TRBV27 with TRBJ1-5; D remains ambiguous. Trimming took off 3 bases at V and 3 bases at J, with 9 bases between the two ends. The V gene's germline CDR1 is MNHEY and CDR2 SMNVEV (reference sequence). This CDR3 is 14 amino acids long. The CDR3 spells CASSLLLPNQPQHF. As DNA, the CDR3 is TGTGCCAGCAGTTTGCTCCTTCCCAATCAGCCCCAGCATTTT.

The chain is built from TRBV4-3 and TRBJ2-7; 7 nucleotides line up with TRBD2. Losses at the gene ends were 4 bases for V and 4 bases for J; bases not matched to a gene: 10. The CDR3 sequence is 15 residues long. Germline loops: CDR1 LGHNA, CDR2 YSLEER. The CDR3 loop is CASSLGRTSFYEQYF. CDR3 coding DNA: TGCGCCAGCAGCCTCGGCAGGACTAGTTTTTACGAGCAGTACTTC.